The clone carrying this T cell receptor (beta chain) was seen just once. Its target is not known. The data stem from a study of shared clonotypes between healthy human individuals. Notes on the study in general: Generation probabilities of non-shared clonotypes were lower (relative to those shared by all four donors).

Every subset had its genomic DNA shared out evenly among several immunoSEQ plates. Data came from immunoSEQ multiplex PCR; TCRdb stores just in-frame clones and leaves some out. Of around 2,000,000 clones listed, approximately 94% are singletons. CD45RO-negative, CCR7-selected cells formed the naive CD8 fraction, which excluded terminally differentiated effector memory CD45RA+ cells. Among the donors, all were Caucasian adults who lived in Nashville, Tennessee. CDR3 length: 15 residues. The trim removed 4 bases at V and 7 bases at J, leaving 9 bases unmatched. Per the germline V gene, CDR1 is SGHDT and CDR2 is YYEEEE.

The V and J genes are TRBV5-6 and TRBJ2-7, with 12 bases lining up with TRBD2. The receptor's source is a man younger than 35 in good health. The sample consisted of naive CD8+ T cells sorted from blood. The CDR3 DNA reads TGTGCCAGCAGCCGACGACTAGCGGGAGATCGGGAGCAGTACTTC. This sequence encodes CASSRRLAGDREQYF.